This TCR beta chain derives from a study of shared clonotypes between healthy human individuals (dated by TCRdb to 2020 to 2021). As for the study more broadly: The cohort included three men and a couple of women between 18 and 49 years of age. To estimate repertoire size and how much clonotype sharing occurs between individuals, the study deeply sequenced the blood TCR repertoires of five healthy adults. To increase sequencing depth and limit assay-specific biases, different laboratories used diverse techniques to prepare libraries and sequence TCR repertoires. For each donor, CD4 naive and CD4 memory were each given three plates, CD8 naive was given two plates, and CD8 memory was given one plate. Per donor, leukapheresis produced somewhere between about 0.94 and 9.5 billion PBMCs. What the work shows at the level of the full study, not this receptor alone: Rarefaction of sorted-subset datasets indicated incomplete sequencing despite the large sequencing depth. Only blood was sampled, and tissue TCR repertoires likely differ from those in blood. The small number of donors limited the genetic and exposure-history diversity represented. Around 5% of naive CD4, 3.5% of naive CD8, approximately 2.2% of memory CD4, and more than 0.35% of memory CD8 clonotypes were shared across a few donors. Pairwise subsampling led to the expectation that sequencing depth would affect the degree of clonotype sharing among donors. Compared with non-shared clonotypes, clonotypes shared by all four sorted-subset donors had higher generation probabilities. Larger estimated clonotype richness was generally found for naive subsets than for memory subsets.

Healthy HIV-negative adults with no recently reported acute infections or vaccinations were included as donors. Every donor was a Caucasian adult living in Nashville, Tennessee, USA. Magnetic negative selection was used to enrich CD4+ T cells, after which naive cells were positively selected on CD45RA and the negative fraction became the memory subset. Blood was collected by leukapheresis, and PBMCs were isolated by Ficoll-Histopaque density gradient centrifugation and then cryopreserved in liquid nitrogen vapor phase. Purity and quantity of every magnetically sorted T cell population were checked by analytical flow cytometry. Each sorted fraction had its genomic DNA isolated and then quantified by UV absorbance on a Nanodrop 2000c. CDR1 and CDR2, looked up from the germline V gene, are SGHAT and FQNNGV. The CDR3 sequence holds 15 residues, the cysteine and phenylalanine included. The sequence is cut down to CDR3 DNA, 45 bases in frame from base 1. The germline ends are 17 bases apart after V is trimmed by 1 base and J by 10 bases.

To note about this clone: Its antigen is currently not known. No per-base quality is available; no much larger clone lies one base away.

TCR CDR3 regions were amplified from genomic DNA by multiplex PCR using the deep immunoSEQ assay. Extracted genomic DNA from each cell subset was spread evenly across all wells of several immunoSEQ 96-well plates, with each plate serving as a replicate. For sorted subsets, each replicate PCR was loaded with 200 ng genomic DNA, equivalent to 32,000 or so T cell genomes. The purified libraries were quantified using a Qubit 3.0 fluorometer, sized with a Bioanalyzer 2100, and then quantified again using the KAPA Library Quantification kit. A separate single-read 150-cycle Illumina NextSeq 550 flow cell was used to sequence each immunoSEQ 96-well plate. Per the original workflow: The immunoSEQ output contained only junctional sequences without quality scores, so filtering could not match that applied to full-length reads. Sequences were annotated with PyIR, a Python wrapper for IgBLAST v1.9, using IMGT germline references to assign V/J genes and CDR3. Reads with weak V/J assignments (E-value above 1e-6), missing CDR3, stop codons, out-of-frame junctions, or ambiguous translated residues were removed. V3J clonotypes were defined as sequences sharing the same inferred V gene, J gene, and CDR3 amino acid sequence. Percentage overlap between repertoires was computed as shared unique clonotypes divided by the size of the smaller repertoire. Richness of each repertoire was evaluated using RTK rarefaction, the Chao1 estimator, and Recon v2.1 estimates of unobserved clonotypes. OLGA was used to compute generation probabilities for all TCRbeta clonotypes that the gDNA method yielded from a handful of donors. The table was pulled from immuneACCESS by TCRdb, which kept in-frame rearrangements only. Such tables lose some clones; where checked, under half of the loss comes from unresolved V genes, and the rest has no known cause. V, J and clone size derive from that table, while D and trimming were established from the DNA sequence. The sample includes roughly 1,500,000 clones, with approximately 98.5% observed a single time. The ten top clones hold 0.3% to 0.45% of the sample.

Input material: naive CD4+ T cells sorted from blood. Read against the paper, the sample's cell subset or site label means: CD45RA+ positively selected. In this chain, TRBV11-2 is recombined with TRBJ2-1, and possibly TRBD2, on 6 matching bases. The origin of this receptor is a man aged 25-45 years in good health. CDR3 reads: CASSLAGGSLAEQFF. The nucleotide sequence reads as follows: TGTGCCAGCAGCTTAGCCGGAGGTAGTCTAGCGGAGCAGTTCTTC.